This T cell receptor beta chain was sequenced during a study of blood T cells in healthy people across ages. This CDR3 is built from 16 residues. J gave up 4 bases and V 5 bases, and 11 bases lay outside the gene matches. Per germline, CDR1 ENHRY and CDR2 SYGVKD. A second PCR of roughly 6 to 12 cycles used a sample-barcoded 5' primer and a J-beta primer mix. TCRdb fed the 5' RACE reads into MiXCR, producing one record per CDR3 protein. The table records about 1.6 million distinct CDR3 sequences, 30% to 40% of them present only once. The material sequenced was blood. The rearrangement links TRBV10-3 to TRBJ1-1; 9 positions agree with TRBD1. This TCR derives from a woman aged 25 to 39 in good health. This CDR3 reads CAISPGQGSSGTEAFF. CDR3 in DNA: TGTGCCATCAGTCCCGGACAGGGGTCCTCCGGCACTGAAGCTTTCTTT.